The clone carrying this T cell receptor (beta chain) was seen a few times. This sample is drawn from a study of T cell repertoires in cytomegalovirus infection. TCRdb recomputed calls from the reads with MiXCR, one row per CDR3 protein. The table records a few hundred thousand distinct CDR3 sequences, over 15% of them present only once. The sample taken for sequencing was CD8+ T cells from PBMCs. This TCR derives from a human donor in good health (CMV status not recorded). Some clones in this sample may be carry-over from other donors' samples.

CDR3: CASSPGEIQPQHF. The CDR3 coding sequence is TGTGCCAGCAGCCCGGGGGAGATTCAGCCCCAGCATTTT. The chain is built from TRBV6-6 and TRBJ1-5; maybe TRBD1 (5 bases). CDR3 length: 13 residues. V dropped 6 bases and J dropped 6 bases, with 12 bases sitting between them. In germline, CDR1 is MNHNY, CDR2 SVGAGI (reference sequence).